These 29 T cell receptor beta chains were all obtained from the same sample, sequenced in a study of cytomegalovirus exposure and HLA in healthy donors (dated by TCRdb to about 2017). Library preparation was by the immunoSEQ multiplex PCR assay. For the multiplex PCR, a mixture combining 60 forward primers for TCR Vbeta segments and 13 reverse primers for TCR Jbeta segments was used. Not all clones reach the TCRdb copy of this immuneACCESS table, which keeps in-frame sequences only. Checked studies attribute under half of the gap to unresolved V genes and leave the rest unexplained. This sample has 150,000 to 200,000 clones in its table, and more than 80% of those were observed once. Roughly 5.2% of the sample lies in the top ten. Sequenced input: PBMCs. The receptors come from a man aged 18 to 29 in good health and CMV-seronegative.

The chain recombines TRBV5-6 with TRBJ2-7; 7 bases fit TRBD2. V gave up 3 bases and J gave up 0 bases; unmatched junction bases: 9. CDR3 length: 16 residues. The germline CDR1 and CDR2 sequences are SGHDT and YYEEEE. This CDR3 is CASSWKTSVSSYEQYF. Here the CDR3 DNA reads TGTGCCAGCAGCTGGAAAACTAGCGTGAGCTCCTACGAGCAGTACTTC. Supplemented by reference TRBV5-6 and TRBJ2-7, the full variable domain reads DAGVTQSPTHLIKTRGQQVTLRCSPKSGHDTVSWYQQALGQGPQFIFQYYEEEERQRGNFPDRFSGHQFPNYSSELNVNALLLGDSALYLCASSWKTSVSSYEQYFGPGTRLTVT.

This rearrangement joins TRBV20-1 to TRBJ1-1; D is perhaps TRBD1 (5 bases). The germline V gene encodes CDR1 DFQATT and CDR2 SNEGSKA (reference sequence). This CDR3 has 11 residues. The V end was cut by 2 bases, the J end by 7 bases, with 8 bases between. CDR3 in amino acids: CSARRQGEAFF. CDR3 sequence (DNA): TGCAGTGCTAGACGGCAGGGTGAAGCTTTCTTT.

The V call is TRBV7-9, the J call TRBJ1-2, with no clear D. The CDR3 is made up of 12 amino acids. Germline values: CDR1 SEHNR, CDR2 FQNEAQ (reference sequence). The germline V and J ends were trimmed by 1 base and 6 bases, with 6 bases remaining between them. CDR3 in amino acids: CASSLDSHGYTF. DNA of the CDR3: TGTGCCAGCAGCTTAGATTCTCATGGCTACACCTTC. Together with reference TRBV7-9 and TRBJ1-2, the CDR3 gives the full variable domain: DTGVSQNPRHKITKRGQNVTFRCDPISEHNRLYWYRQTLGQGPEFLTYFQNEAQLEKSRLLSDRFSAERPKGSFSTLEIQRTEQGDSAMYLCASSLDSHGYTFGSGTRLTVV.

The V call is TRBV11-2, the J call TRBJ1-4, with D perhaps TRBD1 (5 bases). CDR1 is SGHAT and CDR2 is FQNNGV in the germline V gene. Trimming left V 5 bases short and J 2 bases short, with 18 bases between. The CDR3 sequence is 17 residues long. CDR3 nucleotide sequence: TGTGCCAGCAGCACCTTCACACGACAGTTGACTAATGAAAAACTGTTTTTT. It encodes CASSTFTRQLTNEKLFF.

This clone was observed a single time. The chain couples TRBV28 to TRBJ1-1; TRBD1 matches at 7 bases. Per the germline V gene, CDR1 is MDHEN and CDR2 is SYDVKM. V gave up 5 bases and J gave up 0 bases; unmatched junction bases: 3. The CDR3 contains 14 residues. This CDR3 reads CASSQGGMNTEAFF. In DNA, the CDR3 is TGTGCCAGCAGTCAAGGGGGCATGAACACTGAAGCTTTCTTT.

The genes are TRBV6-5 and TRBJ2-5; the D gene is possibly TRBD1 (6 bases). The CDR3 runs to 14 residues. Per germline, CDR1 MNHEY and CDR2 SVGAGI. Trimming shortened V by 4 bases and J by 1 base, and 10 bases separated the two germline ends. This chain's CDR3 is CASSSTDSQETQYF. The CDR3 DNA follows: TGTGCCAGCAGTTCCACGGACAGCCAAGAGACCCAGTACTTC.

V and J are TRBV30 and TRBJ2-1, with a possible D match to TRBD1 (7 bases). This CDR3 is 13 amino acids long. Trimming pared 6 bases from V and 4 bases from J, leaving 13 bases between. From germline, CDR1 is GTSNPN and CDR2 SVGIG (reference sequence). CDR3 loop: CACRGEEYNEQFF. The CDR3 DNA reads TGTGCCTGCAGGGGGGAGGAGTACAATGAGCAGTTCTTC.

V is TRBV6-1 and J is TRBJ2-7; 8 nucleotides agree with TRBD1. Per germline, CDR1 MNHNS and CDR2 SASEGT. The CDR3 loop spans 13 amino acids. V dropped 7 bases and J dropped 4; count of bases not matched to a gene: 6. CDR3 DNA sequence: TGTGCCAGCAATTCTCACAGGGGGTACGAGCAGTACTTC. It yields the protein CASNSHRGYEQYF.

CDR3 protein: CASTGQGTYGYTF. The CDR3, as DNA: TGCGCCAGCACTGGACAGGGGACTTATGGCTACACCTTC. The chain has TRBV5-1 and TRBJ1-2; 9 bases map to TRBD1. The trim removed 6 bases at V and 5 bases at J, leaving 5 bases unmatched. This CDR3 comprises 13 residues. The germline V gene encodes CDR1 SGHRS and CDR2 YFSETQ.

The chain has TRBV4-1 and TRBJ2-1; tentative D call: TRBD2 (6 bases). Germline V lookup: CDR1 MGHRA, CDR2 YSYEKL. The CDR3 extends over 17 amino acids. V was pared by 0 bases and J by 1 base, with 13 bases between. DNA for the CDR3: TGCGCCAGCAGCCAAGATCTCGGTGCGGGATCCTACAATGAGCAGTTCTTC. It encodes CASSQDLGAGSYNEQFF.

The V call is TRBV27, the J call TRBJ1-1; 8 nucleotides agree with TRBD1. The CDR3 is 13 amino acids. After removal of 2 bases from V and 9 bases from J, the junction contained 5 bases not matched to a gene. Germline-derived CDR1 and CDR2 are MNHEY and SMNVEV (reference sequence). The CDR3 loop is CASSLGQGLKAFF. The DNA for the CDR3 is TGTGCCAGCAGTTTAGGACAGGGTCTTAAAGCTTTCTTT.

The DNA of the CDR3 is TGTGCCAGTAGTATCCTTGGGACATCCTACACTGAAGCTTTCTTT. It encodes CASSILGTSYTEAFF. The chain uses TRBV19 and TRBJ1-1, with a weak D call TRBD1 (6 bases). Germline V gene lookup returns CDR1 LNHDA and CDR2 SQIVND (reference sequence). The CDR3 has 15 residues. With 3 bases removed from V and 3 bases from J, the gap between germline ends came to 14 bases.

This chain joins TRBV9 and TRBJ1-2; 9 nucleotides agree with TRBD1. Per germline, CDR1 SGDLS and CDR2 YYNGEE. V was pared by 3 bases and J by 6 bases, with 3 bases of the junction left unmatched. This CDR3 is 13 amino acids long. The CDR3 bases are TGTGCCAGCAGCGCCACAGGGGGCGATGGCTACACCTTC. It codes for CASSATGGDGYTF.

V usage is TRBV29-1 and J usage is TRBJ1-4; a weak D match, TRBD1 (6 bases). V was cut by 7 bases and J by 7 bases, with 19 bases left in between. The length of the CDR3 is 14 residues. Germline V gene lookup returns CDR1 SQVTM and CDR2 ANQGSEA. The CDR3 DNA reads TGCAGCGCTCTGGACAGTGACGATCCTGAAAAACTGTTTTTT. As protein: CSALDSDDPEKLFF.

The genes are TRBV18 and TRBJ2-5; the match to TRBD1 covers 8 bases. The J call may be wrong; the DNA end is better matched by TRBJ2-7. This CDR3 is built from 20 residues. Germline values: CDR1 KGHSH, CDR2 LQKENI. CDR3 nucleotides: TGTGCCAGCTCACCACCGAGACCTCCCGGGACAGGTTGGGGCTCCTACGAGCAGTACTTC. Encoded protein: CASSPPRPPGTGWGSYEQYF.

The chain joins TRBV14 to TRBJ2-1, with D maybe TRBD1 (5 bases). The germline CDR1 and CDR2 sequences are SGHDN and FVKESK. V was cut by 2 bases and J by 5 bases, with 10 bases left in between. The CDR3 sequence is 14 residues long. The CDR3 reads CASSQRQLDNEQFF. Here the CDR3 DNA reads TGTGCCAGCAGCCAACGACAGCTCGACAATGAGCAGTTCTTC.

V and J are TRBV7-9 and TRBJ2-5, with D unclear. V was cut by 4 bases and J by 3 bases, with 15 bases left in between. The CDR3 runs to 15 residues. The V gene's germline CDR1 is SEHNR and CDR2 FQNEAQ (reference sequence). In nucleotides, the CDR3 is TGTGCCAGCAGCTATGCGGAAGGATTGGAAGAGACCCAGTACTTC. This gives the protein CASSYAEGLEETQYF.

The V gene is TRBV27, the J gene TRBJ2-7; 7 bases map to TRBD1. Germline V gene lookup returns CDR1 MNHEY and CDR2 SMNVEV (reference sequence). J lost 0 bases, V lost 3 bases, and 8 bases had no gene match. This CDR3 contains 16 residues. CDR3 sequence: CASSFQATGSSYEQYF. The CDR3 bases are TGTGCCAGCAGTTTTCAGGCGACAGGGAGCTCCTACGAGCAGTACTTC.

The J gene is TRBJ2-5, the V gene TRBV6-5, with a possible D match to TRBD1 (6 bases). The CDR3 runs 15 residues. V gave up 0 bases and J gave up 4 bases, with 12 bases separating them. Germline V gene lookup returns CDR1 MNHEY and CDR2 SVGAGI. CDR3 region: CASSYSPGQGETQYF. The DNA for the CDR3 is TGTGCCAGCAGTTACTCTCCGGGACAAGGAGAGACCCAGTACTTC.

The chain has TRBV4-1 and TRBJ2-3; D is perhaps TRBD1 (6 bases). The CDR3 totals 14 residues. Germline loops: CDR1 MGHRA, CDR2 YSYEKL. V was trimmed by 1 base and J by 4 bases, leaving 9 bases between them. DNA for the CDR3: TGCGCCAGCAGCCAAGGGACAGCGGCAGATACGCAGTATTTT. Protein: CASSQGTAADTQYF.

The chain carries TRBV4-1 and TRBJ1-1; maybe TRBD1 (5 bases). V gave up 4 bases and J gave up 1 base, with 13 bases separating them. CDR1 and CDR2 (germline): MGHRA, YSYEKL. CDR3 length: 15 residues. CDR3 coding DNA: TGCGCCAGCAGCCTCAGGAGGGGTGGGAACACTGAAGCTTTCTTT. Translating gives CASSLRRGGNTEAFF.

The chain uses TRBV5-1 and TRBJ1-2, with TRBD1 identical over 8 bases. Germline V lookup: CDR1 SGHRS, CDR2 YFSETQ. The length of the CDR3 is 13 residues. J was trimmed by 4 bases and V by 3 bases; bases with no gene match: 2. DNA of the CDR3: TGCGCCAGCAGCTCGGACAGGGTCTATGGCTACACCTTC. Residues: CASSSDRVYGYTF.

The chain uses TRBV5-4 and TRBJ2-7, with D maybe TRBD1 (6 bases). The germline CDR1 and CDR2 sequences are SGHNT and YYREEE (reference sequence). V dropped 0 bases and J dropped 0 bases, with 10 bases sitting between them. CDR3 length equals 15 residues. CDR3 nucleotide sequence: TGTGCCAGCAGCTTGGCAGGACAGAGCTCCTACGAGCAGTACTTC. Amino acid sequence: CASSLAGQSSYEQYF.

V and J are TRBV7-6 and TRBJ2-3; TRBD2 aligns across 9 bases. V dropped 0 bases and J dropped 0; count of bases not matched to a gene: 10. Per germline, CDR1 SGHVS and CDR2 FNYEAQ. This CDR3 has 19 residues. CDR3 region: CASSLAGAGGTISTDTQYF. CDR3 coding DNA: TGTGCCAGCAGCTTAGCAGGAGCGGGAGGCACCATTAGCACAGATACGCAGTATTTT.

In this sample, this clone turned up many times. Compared with germline, one end of the junction differs, possibly owing to a read error. The chain couples TRBV6-1 to TRBJ1-4, with TRBD1 matching over 7 bases. Germline assignment: CDR1 MNHNS and CDR2 SASEGT. The CDR3 runs 11 residues. The CDR3 loop reads CASSYRDRVHF. The CDR3 nucleotides read TGTGCCAGCAGTTACCGGGACAGAGTCCATTTT.

This clone was picked up a small number of times. The chain links TRBV6-5 to TRBJ2-7; D perhaps matches TRBD2 (5 bases). CDR3 size: 14 residues. The germline V gene encodes CDR1 MNHEY and CDR2 SVGAGI. V shed 0 bases and J shed 5 bases, with 11 bases lying between them. CDR3 region: CASSYSRLHHEQYF. The CDR3 coding sequence is TGTGCCAGCAGTTACTCTCGACTACACCACGAGCAGTACTTC.

The V gene is TRBV7-9, the J gene TRBJ2-1, with D hard to call. V shed 4 bases and J shed 2 bases, with 15 bases lying between them. Germline V CDR1 and CDR2: SEHNR, FQNEAQ (reference sequence). CDR3 length: 16 amino acids. The CDR3 DNA follows: TGTGCCAGCAGCTCTGGCGGATCATCAACCTACAATGAGCAGTTCTTC. Its protein product is CASSSGGSSTYNEQFF.

V is TRBV9 and J is TRBJ2-1, with 7 positions matching TRBD2. CDR1 SGDLS and CDR2 YYNGEE come from the germline V gene. V lost 0 bases and J lost 8; bases outside the gene matches: 8. CDR3 length: 15 amino acids. CDR3 region: CASSVALAGVDEQFF. CDR3 coding DNA: TGTGCCAGCAGCGTAGCTTTGGCGGGAGTAGATGAGCAGTTCTTC.

This clone was picked up a small number of times. The junction departs from germline at one end; a sequencing error may be responsible. The chain employs TRBV7-7 and TRBJ2-3, with 9 bases that match TRBD1. In germline, CDR1 is SSHAT, CDR2 FNYEAQ (reference sequence). This CDR3 is 15 amino acids long. CDR3 DNA sequence: TGTGCTAGCAGCTTAAGGACAGGGGTTACAGATACGCAGTATTTT. Amino acid sequence: CASSLRTGVTDTQYF.